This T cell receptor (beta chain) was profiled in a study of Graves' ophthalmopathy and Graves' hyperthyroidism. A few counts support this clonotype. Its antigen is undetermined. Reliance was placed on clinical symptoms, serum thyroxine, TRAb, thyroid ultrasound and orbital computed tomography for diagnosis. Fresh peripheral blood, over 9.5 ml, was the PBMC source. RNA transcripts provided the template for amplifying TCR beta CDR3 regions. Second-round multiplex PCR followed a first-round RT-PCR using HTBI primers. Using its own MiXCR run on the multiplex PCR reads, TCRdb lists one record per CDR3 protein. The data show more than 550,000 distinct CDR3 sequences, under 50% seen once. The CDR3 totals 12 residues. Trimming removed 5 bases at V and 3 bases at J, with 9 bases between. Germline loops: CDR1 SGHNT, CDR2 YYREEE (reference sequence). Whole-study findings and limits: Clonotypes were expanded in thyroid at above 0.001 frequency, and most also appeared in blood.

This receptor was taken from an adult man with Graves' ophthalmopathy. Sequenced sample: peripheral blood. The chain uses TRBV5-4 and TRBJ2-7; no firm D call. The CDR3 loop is CASRLDLYEQYF. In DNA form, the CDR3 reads TGTGCCAGCAGGTTAGACCTCTACGAGCAGTACTTC.